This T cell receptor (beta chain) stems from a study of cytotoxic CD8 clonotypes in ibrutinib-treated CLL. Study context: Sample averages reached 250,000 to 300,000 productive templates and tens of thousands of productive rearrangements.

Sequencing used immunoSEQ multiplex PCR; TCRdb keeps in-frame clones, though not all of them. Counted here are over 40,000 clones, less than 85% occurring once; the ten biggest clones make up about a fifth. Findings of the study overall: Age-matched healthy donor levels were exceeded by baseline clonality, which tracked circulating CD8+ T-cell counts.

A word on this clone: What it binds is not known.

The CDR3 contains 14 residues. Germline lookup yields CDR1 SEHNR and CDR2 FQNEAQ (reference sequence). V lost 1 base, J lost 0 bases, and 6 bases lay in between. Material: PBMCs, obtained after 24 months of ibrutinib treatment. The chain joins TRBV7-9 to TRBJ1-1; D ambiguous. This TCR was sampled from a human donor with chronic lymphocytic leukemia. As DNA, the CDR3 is TGTGCCAGCAGCTTAGGGGGATTGAACACTGAAGCTTTCTTT. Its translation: CASSLGGLNTEAFF.